The table lists the clone carrying this TCR beta chain with a few counts. The data stem from a study of regulatory T cells in long-lasting Graves disease. Arm-PCR with iRepertoire HTBI primers amplified the CDR3 regions for these TCR beta libraries. TCRdb reprocessed the multiplex PCR reads with MiXCR, giving one entry per CDR3 protein. The sample holds about 210,000 distinct CDR3 sequences, about 19% seen once. Time point described: newly diagnosed GD, antithyroid drugs for less than 3 months. TCR sequences were obtained from RNA taken from PBMCs. The sample also formed part of further work on T cells in Graves' hyperthyroidism and ophthalmopathy.

Sample: peripheral blood mononuclear cells (PBMCs), taken at new diagnosis, from a patient treated with antithyroid drugs. The clonotype was recovered from a woman between 25 and 40 years old with Graves disease.

The CDR3 nucleotides are TGTGCCAGCACCTTACAGGGTTACAATGAGCAGTTCTTC. The encoded protein is CASTLQGYNEQFF. The gene calls are TRBV5-4 and TRBJ2-1; tentatively, D is TRBD1 (6 bases). Deletions cut 6 bases from V and 4 bases from J, with 11 bases between. The CDR3 has 13 residues. The germline V gene encodes CDR1 SGHNT and CDR2 YYREEE (reference sequence).